This entry lists 18 T cell receptor beta chains sequenced from one sample in a study of cytotoxic CD8 clonotypes in ibrutinib-treated CLL (dated by TCRdb to the early 2020s). The time point label of this sample denotes: roughly 23 months on ibrutinib. Library method: the immunoSEQ multiplex PCR assay. TCRdb carries this immuneACCESS record with in-frame sequences only. Its versions omit some clonotypes, under half of them owing to an unresolved V gene in the studies checked, with the rest unexplained. The sample records roughly 160,000 clones, less than 85% of which are singletons. The ten largest account for over 4.5% of the sample. This specimen consisted of PBMCs, obtained after 24 months of ibrutinib treatment. The receptors stem from a human donor with chronic lymphocytic leukemia.

This clone was recorded only once. V and J are TRBV28 and TRBJ2-7; D ambiguous. Germline CDR1 is MDHEN and CDR2 is SYDVKM. Deletions cut 2 bases from V and 7 bases from J, with 15 bases between. This CDR3 spans 14 amino acids. CDR3 residues: CASSLLGNPREQYF. The CDR3 DNA reads TGTGCCAGCAGTTTACTGGGCAATCCACGGGAGCAGTACTTC.

The rearrangement uses TRBV9 and TRBJ1-2, with D perhaps TRBD1 (5 bases). Trimming removed 0 bases from V and 4 bases from J, with 10 bases in between. Germline V gene sequence: CDR1 SGDLS, CDR2 YYNGEE. There are 14 residues in the CDR3. CDR3 protein: CASSVGDSAYGYTF. The CDR3 DNA reads as TGTGCCAGCAGCGTAGGAGACAGTGCCTATGGCTACACCTTC.

This chain connects TRBV6-5 to TRBJ1-4; TRBD1 matches 9 bases. Germline V gene lookup returns CDR1 MNHEY and CDR2 SVGAGI. V was pared by 4 bases and J by 5 bases, with 8 bases of the junction left unmatched. The CDR3 runs to 16 residues. CDR3: CASSFSGTGTNEKLFF. Written as DNA, the CDR3 is TGTGCCAGCAGTTTCTCCGGGACAGGGACAAATGAAAAACTGTTTTTT.

About this clone itself: This same CDR3 is encoded by further DNA sequences in the sample. The chain recombines TRBV5-1 with TRBJ1-5; tentative D call: TRBD1 (5 bases). V lost 0 bases and J 2 bases, leaving 9 bases between the germline ends. The CDR3 covers 15 residues. CDR1 and CDR2 from the germline V gene are SGHRS and YFSETQ. For the CDR3, the DNA is TGCGCCAGCAGCTTGGCCGAAGGGGGCAATCAGCCCCAGCATTTT. Residues: CASSLAEGGNQPQHF.

The genes are TRBV15 and TRBJ1-2, with 7 nucleotides matching TRBD1. Trimming cost V 6 bases and J 4 bases; bases outside gene matches: 11. In germline, CDR1 is LNHNV, CDR2 YYDKDF (reference sequence). The CDR3 has 15 amino acids. Written as DNA, the CDR3 is TGTGCCACCAGACGGCGGGACAGATTATCCTATGGCTACACCTTC. It encodes CATRRRDRLSYGYTF.

In DNA, the CDR3 is TGTGCCAGCATGGTGCTAGCGTCAGACTCAGATACGCAGTATTTT. This codes for CASMVLASDSDTQYF. The gene calls are TRBV7-2 and TRBJ2-3, with D perhaps TRBD2 (6 bases). Per germline, CDR1 SGHTA and CDR2 FQGNSA. The CDR3 is made up of 15 amino acids. Trimming pared 7 bases from V and 4 bases from J, leaving 18 bases between.

The V gene is TRBV19, the J gene TRBJ2-7; TRBD2 is a possible D gene (6 bases). The germline V gene encodes CDR1 LNHDA and CDR2 SQIVND (reference sequence). The CDR3 consists of 15 residues. Trimming took off 1 base at V and 2 bases at J, with 12 bases between the two ends. CDR3 sequence reads: CASSIGGAGPYEQYF. The CDR3 coding sequence is TGTGCCAGTAGTATAGGCGGGGCAGGCCCCTACGAGCAGTACTTC.

The chain recombines TRBV27 with TRBJ1-1, with D uncertain. V shed 3 bases and J shed 5 bases, with 13 bases lying between them. The CDR3 spans 14 residues. Germline values: CDR1 MNHEY, CDR2 SMNVEV (reference sequence). Written as DNA, the CDR3 is TGTGCCAGCAGTTTGCGACACCCGGGGACTGAAGCTTTCTTT. Translation gives CASSLRHPGTEAFF.

The chain recombines TRBV7-9 with TRBJ1-5; D is undetermined. The CDR3 sequence is 13 residues long. V was shortened by 5 bases and J by 5 bases, with 10 bases between the two germline ends. Germline CDR1 SEHNR, CDR2 FQNEAQ (reference sequence). CDR3 sequence: CASSRTEDQPQHF. The DNA of the CDR3 is TGTGCCAGCAGCCGGACGGAAGATCAGCCCCAGCATTTT.

The chain combines TRBV2 with TRBJ2-5; D is undetermined. CDR1 and CDR2 from the germline V gene are SNHLY and FYNNEI. The CDR3 length is 14 residues. V dropped 8 bases and J dropped 1 base, with 14 bases sitting between them. The DNA of the CDR3 is TGTGCCAGCGGCCCCCCCGAGCCCCAAGAGACCCAGTACTTC. This encodes CASGPPEPQETQYF.

The rearrangement joins TRBV9 to TRBJ1-1, with TRBD1 as a possible D gene (5 bases). Trimming took off 0 bases at V and 6 bases at J, with 9 bases between the two ends. Germline-derived CDR1 and CDR2 are SGDLS and YYNGEE. The CDR3 runs to 13 residues. The CDR3, as DNA: TGTGCCAGCAGCGTAGGGGGGACCGCTGAAGCTTTCTTT. It codes for CASSVGGTAEAFF.

The chain employs TRBV18 and TRBJ1-1, with TRBD1 as a possible D gene (6 bases). CDR3 size: 14 residues. The V and J ends lost 5 bases and 6 bases respectively, with 16 bases between them. Germline CDR1 reads KGHSH; CDR2 reads LQKENI. CDR3 sequence: CASSKGQLDAEAFF. Here the CDR3 DNA reads TGTGCCAGCTCAAAGGGACAACTGGACGCTGAAGCTTTCTTT.

This clone occurred once. This chain links TRBV5-8 with TRBJ1-4; a weak D match, TRBD1 (5 bases). CDR3 length equals 15 residues. The germline gives CDR1 SGHTS, CDR2 YDEGEE. The germline V and J ends were trimmed by 1 base and 5 bases, with 12 bases remaining between them. The CDR3 is CASSLSGWGNEKLFF. The CDR3, as DNA: TGTGCCAGCAGCTTGTCAGGGTGGGGCAATGAAAAACTGTTTTTT.

This clone was seen once. This chain connects TRBV4-1 to TRBJ1-2; 12 nucleotides match TRBD1. V lost 3 bases and J lost 5; bases outside the gene matches: 10. Germline loops: CDR1 MGHRA, CDR2 YSYEKL. This CDR3 is built from 17 residues. CDR3 loop: CASSHQGQGAFQYGYTF. The CDR3 region has the DNA TGCGCCAGCAGCCACCAGGGACAGGGGGCGTTTCAGTATGGCTACACCTTC.

The CDR3 loop is CSVWGAQGVAFF. CDR3 DNA sequence: TGCAGCGTATGGGGTGCTCAGGGTGTAGCTTTCTTT. The rearrangement joins TRBV29-1 to TRBJ1-1, with TRBD1 as a possible D gene (5 bases). The CDR3 length is 12 residues. V gave up 6 bases and J gave up 10 bases, with 18 bases separating them. Germline CDR1 reads SQVTM; CDR2 reads ANQGSEA.

V is TRBV6-6 and J is TRBJ2-5, with D perhaps matching TRBD1 (5 bases). The germline V gene has CDR1 MNHNY and CDR2 SVGAGI (reference sequence). V was clipped by 7 bases and J by 0 bases, with 12 bases between them. The CDR3 has 14 amino acids. The CDR3 sequence: CASKRAGYQETQYF. In DNA form, the CDR3 reads TGTGCCAGCAAAAGGGCAGGGTACCAAGAGACCCAGTACTTC.

The genes are TRBV7-2 and TRBJ1-1; TRBD1 aligns across 7 bases. The germline V gene has CDR1 SGHTA and CDR2 FQGNSA. Trimming at V came to 5 bases and at J to 2 bases, leaving 5 bases not matched to a gene. CDR3 length equals 14 residues. Here the CDR3 DNA reads TGTGCCAGCAGCCAACAGGGGCTAAACACTGAAGCTTTCTTT. Its protein is CASSQQGLNTEAFF. The variable domain in full, with the rest retrieved from reference TRBV7-2 and TRBJ1-1, is GAGVSQSPSNKVTEKGKDVELRCDPISGHTALYWYRQSLGQGLEFLIYFQGNSAPDKSGLPSDRFSAERTGGSVSTLTIQRTQQEDSAVYLCASSQQGLNTEAFFGQGTRLTVV.

The V gene is TRBV5-1, the J gene TRBJ2-3, with D tentatively TRBD1 (6 bases). The germline V and J ends were trimmed by 3 bases and 1 base, with 12 bases remaining between them. The CDR3 spans 15 residues. CDR1 SGHRS and CDR2 YFSETQ come from the germline V gene. The CDR3 loop is CASSSTGRRTDTQYF. Written as DNA, the CDR3 is TGCGCCAGCAGCTCCACAGGGAGACGCACAGATACGCAGTATTTT.